This entry lists 8 T cell receptor beta chains sequenced from one sample in a study of CD8 T cells in ankylosing spondylitis. TCRdb reprocessed the 5' RACE reads via MiXCR and lists one record per CDR3 protein. In the table there are 300,000 to 400,000 distinct CDR3 sequences, more than 20% of which are singletons. Sequenced: blood, either unsorted or a sorted T cell fraction (not recorded which). Receptors originate from a male donor with ankylosing spondylitis or in good health (not recorded which).

This rearrangement joins TRBV11-2 to TRBJ2-3, with TRBD2 matching over 11 bases. V shed 5 bases and J 4 bases; nucleotides not matched to a gene: 14. The CDR3 runs 18 residues. Germline-derived CDR1 and CDR2 are SGHAT and FQNNGV. CDR3 region: CASSPIRVTSGVPDTQYF. In DNA form, the CDR3 reads TGTGCCAGCAGCCCCATCCGGGTGACTAGCGGGGTCCCAGATACGCAGTATTTT.

This clonotype occurred a few times. J is TRBJ2-3 and V is TRBV20-1, with D possibly being TRBD1 (5 bases). V lost 5 bases to trimming and J lost 2 bases, with 8 bases between them. The germline gives CDR1 DFQATT, CDR2 SNEGSKA (reference sequence). The CDR3 is made up of 12 amino acids. The CDR3 sequence: CSARGATDTQYF. As DNA, the CDR3 is TGCAGTGCTCGTGGGGCCACAGATACGCAGTATTTT.

This clonotype was observed a handful of times. V is TRBV12-3 or TRBV12-4 and J is TRBJ2-7; 8 positions agree with TRBD1. V was pared by 5 bases and J by 3 bases, with 9 bases of the junction left unmatched. This CDR3 comprises 15 residues. The CDR3 DNA sequence: TGTGCCAGCAGTCCGTCCGGGACAGGAGACTACGAGCAGTACTTC. It codes for CASSPSGTGDYEQYF.

This clonotype was seen more than once but under ten times. The CDR3 DNA reads as TGTGCCAGCAGCCAAGATCGGCACTCCCCGGGGGAGCTGTTTTTT. Translated: CASSQDRHSPGELFF. The chain couples TRBV4-2 to TRBJ2-2; D gene ambiguous. Germline lookup yields CDR1 LGHNA and CDR2 YNFKEQ. Trimming stripped 0 bases from V and 8 bases from J, with 13 bases between. This CDR3 comprises 15 residues.

This clonotype was seen more than once but under ten times. V is TRBV30 and J is TRBJ2-3; 7 nucleotides align to TRBD2. The J segment lost 0 bases and the V segment lost 2 bases, leaving 20 bases of the junction unmatched. Germline V lookup: CDR1 GTSNPN, CDR2 SVGIG (reference sequence). CDR3 size: 20 residues. In DNA, the CDR3 is TGTGCCTGGAGTCCACCGGGGACCGAAAGGACTAGGATTAGCACAGATACGCAGTATTTT. This codes for CAWSPPGTERTRISTDTQYF.

This clonotype showed up just a few times. The chain has TRBV6-5 and TRBJ2-5; 8 bases agree with TRBD2. After removal of 2 bases from V and 5 bases from J, the junction contained 10 bases not matched to a gene. The germline gives CDR1 MNHEY, CDR2 SVGAGI. The CDR3 is made up of 16 amino acids. CDR3 in amino acids: CASSYGGGGLVETQYF. The CDR3 region has the DNA TGTGCCAGCAGTTACGGGGGCGGGGGGCTTGTGGAGACCCAGTACTTC.

This clonotype was counted a few times. The chain couples TRBV29-1 to TRBJ2-7, with D unresolved. V dropped 3 bases and J dropped 0 bases, with 3 bases sitting between them. Germline V lookup: CDR1 SQVTM, CDR2 ANQGSEA. There are 11 residues in the CDR3. The CDR3 DNA reads TGCAGCGTTGAGAGCTCCTACGAGCAGTACTTC. Its translation is CSVESSYEQYF.

The chain links TRBV12-3 or TRBV12-4 to TRBJ2-3; D is possibly TRBD2 (5 bases). V shed 0 bases and J shed 4 bases, with 11 bases lying between them. This CDR3 is built from 15 residues. CDR3 sequence: CASSLAQRTADTQYF. CDR3 coding DNA: TGTGCCAGCAGTTTAGCGCAGCGGACCGCAGATACGCAGTATTTT.